This T cell receptor (beta chain) was identified during a study of early T cells in non-severe SARS-CoV-2 infection. For the study at large: RNA in bulk from unsorted whole blood was sequenced, and chains were unpaired.

Unique molecular identifiers tagged individual cDNA molecules. TCRdb re-called the 5' RACE reads with MiXCR, one entry per CDR3 protein. The sample lists 60,000 to 65,000 distinct CDR3 sequences; 8% to 10% were seen once. This clonotype has a handful of counts. Its target is unknown. The CDR3 runs to 16 residues. Germline CDR1 is SGHVS and CDR2 is FQNEAQ. Trimming took 1 base from V and 1 from J, leaving 13 bases between them. General study results and limits: Database matching using VDJdb favored anti-spike CD8 responses, with private and CD4 specificities left missing.

J is TRBJ1-2 and V is TRBV7-8, with D possibly matching TRBD1 (5 bases). The material sequenced was whole blood. The sequence was obtained from an adult who was a healthcare worker with PCR-confirmed SARS-CoV-2 infection or an uninfected control (not recorded which). CDR3 protein: CASSLGWQGNNYGYTF. CDR3 nucleotide sequence: TGTGCCAGCAGCTTAGGGTGGCAGGGAAATAACTATGGCTACACCTTC.